This T cell receptor (beta chain) originates from a study of control samples from healthy donors and cancer patients (dated by TCRdb to 2018 to 2020). As to this clone: The antigen it recognizes is unknown. It has no much larger one-base neighbor in the sample; base qualities were not kept.

The library came from the immunoSEQ multiplex PCR assay. TCRdb obtained this table from immuneACCESS and retained in-frame rearrangements with V and J assigned. These tables miss some clones; where compared with another copy, unresolved V genes account for less than half of the shortfall, and the remainder is unexplained. The sample data list under 140,000 clones, and 85% to 90% of these were observed just once. Clones ranked in the top ten supply around 3.5% of the sample. Relative to germline, V is 1 base shorter and J is 5 bases shorter, with 15 bases between their ends. Counted from cysteine to phenylalanine, this CDR3 has 15 amino acids. The CDR3 DNA has 45 bases and is translated from base 1. The germline V gene (reference sequence) specifies GTSNPN as CDR1 and SVGIG as CDR2.

Sequencing input: PBMCs. This clonotype originated in a woman aged 60-70 years with lung cancer. The chain is encoded by TRBV30 joined to TRBJ1-5, with TRBD1 as a weak D call on 5 bases. This receptor carries the CDR3 CAWSGGGSWYQPQHF. In nucleotide form, the sequence is TGTGCCTGGAGTGGGGGGGGGTCCTGGTATCAGCCCCAGCATTTT.